Presented here are 22 T cell receptor beta chains from one specimen sequenced in a study of CD8+CD57+ T cells in acquired aplastic anemia. Patients who underwent sequencing had shown CD8+CD57+ cell expansion by flow cytometry. According to the study, genomic DNA was the template for TCR beta VDJ and CDR3 profiling. One entry per CDR3 protein, called by TCRdb with MiXCR from the reads. The sample consists of about 180,000 distinct CDR3 sequences, roughly 50% of them appearing once. The specimen sequenced was sorted CD4+, CD8+, or CD8+CD57+ T cells (not recorded which) from PBMCs. These receptors all stem from a human donor with aplastic anemia.

This clonotype was counted many times. The chain joins TRBV19 to TRBJ1-5, with D perhaps matching TRBD1 (5 bases). Germline CDR1 reads LNHDA; CDR2 reads SQIVND (reference sequence). The CDR3 length is 17 residues. V lost 3 bases to trimming and J lost 0 bases, with 15 bases between them. CDR3 amino acids: CASSIGVGLNSNQPQHF. CDR3 DNA: TGTGCCAGTAGTATCGGGGTGGGGCTTAATAGCAATCAGCCCCAGCATTTT.

The table lists this clonotype with a few counts. The J gene is TRBJ1-6, the V gene TRBV7-2; D uncertain. The V end was cut by 4 bases, the J end by 7 bases, with 8 bases between. The CDR3 runs to 13 residues. Germline-derived CDR1 and CDR2 are SGHTA and FQGNSA. The CDR3 here is CASSSPTNSPLHF. CDR3 in DNA: TGTGCCAGCAGCTCACCAACGAATTCACCCCTCCACTTT.

The chain employs TRBV11-1 and TRBJ2-1; 7 nucleotides align to TRBD2. With V trimmed by 7 bases and J by 6 bases, 9 bases remained unmatched. Germline CDR1 SGHAT, CDR2 FQDESV (reference sequence). This CDR3 contains 14 residues. CDR3 in DNA: TGTGCCAGCAATAAGAGGTCTAGCGGCAATGAGCAGTTCTTC. Translated, it gives CASNKRSSGNEQFF.

This clonotype was found many times. V usage is TRBV24-1 and J usage is TRBJ2-1; TRBD1 matches 12 bases. J gave up 11 bases and V 2 bases, and 9 bases lay outside the gene matches. There are 16 residues in the CDR3. Germline V lookup: CDR1 KGHDR, CDR2 SFDVKD. The CDR3: CATSDSGTGGQEKQFF. The CDR3 DNA is TGTGCCACCAGTGATTCCGGGACAGGGGGCCAAGAGAAGCAGTTCTTC.

This clonotype has ten or more counts. V and J are TRBV7-6 and TRBJ2-7; 11 bases are a match to TRBD2. V trimming: 5 bases; J trimming: 4 bases; junction bases outside the gene matches: 7. This CDR3 has 15 amino acids. CDR1 is SGHVS, CDR2 FNYEAQ, per germline. This CDR3 is CASSTGSGGVYEQYF. The CDR3 region has the DNA TGTGCCAGCAGCACGGGTAGCGGGGGGGTGTACGAGCAGTACTTC.

The CDR3 nucleotides read TGCAGTGCTGGAGGGGGGAAGGGGGCAAATAGCAATCAGCCCCAGCATTTT. Protein sequence: CSAGGGKGANSNQPQHF. The chain carries TRBV20-1 and TRBJ1-5, with 7 bases aligning to TRBD1. With V trimmed by 5 bases and J by 0 bases, 13 bases remained unmatched. This CDR3 region has 17 residues. The V gene's germline CDR1 is DFQATT and CDR2 SNEGSKA (reference sequence).

About this clonotype: A much larger clone lies a single base off, so this may be a read error. The CDR3 nucleotides are TGTGCCAGCAGTTTCGGCAGGGGGAACACTGAAGCTTTCTTT. This codes for CASSFGRGNTEAFF. The chain links TRBV12-3 or TRBV12-4 to TRBJ1-1; tentative D call: TRBD1 (6 bases). Trimming left V 3 bases short and J 1 base short, with 9 bases between. The CDR3 is 14 residues long.

The rearrangement uses TRBV7-9 and TRBJ2-7, with unresolved D. Between the trimmed V and J ends, which lost 8 bases and 2 bases, there was a span of 10 bases. This CDR3 has 12 amino acids. Germline loops: CDR1 SEHNR, CDR2 FQNEAQ (reference sequence). The DNA of the CDR3 is TGTGCCAGCGTGGGCAGCACCTACGAGCAGTACTTC. Translated, it gives CASVGSTYEQYF.

On this clonotype itself: The junction and the germline gene differ at one end; a read error may be behind it. The rearrangement links TRBV3-1 to TRBJ2-2; D unresolved. The germline V gene has CDR1 LGHDT and CDR2 YNNKEL (reference sequence). The CDR3 loop spans 14 amino acids. CDR3 nucleotides: TGTGTCAGCAGCCATCACGAGTCCACCGGGGAGCTGTTTTTT. It codes for CVSSHHESTGELFF.

This clonotype was observed at least ten times. The chain recombines TRBV2 with TRBJ1-2, with D uncertain. The CDR3 runs 13 residues. Germline assignment: CDR1 SNHLY and CDR2 FYNNEI. V lost 4 bases to trimming and J lost 5 bases, with 11 bases between them. CDR3 coding DNA: TGTGCCAGCAGTGGGGAACGTACTTATGGCTACACCTTC. This encodes CASSGERTYGYTF.

The rearrangement links TRBV4-2 to TRBJ2-2; D remains ambiguous. The CDR3 contains 15 residues. Per germline, CDR1 LGHNA and CDR2 YNFKEQ. The V and J ends lost 4 bases and 2 bases respectively, with 11 bases between them. In nucleotides, the CDR3 is TGTGCCAGCAGCCGACCCGGGCCTAACACCGGGGAGCTGTTTTTT. It codes for CASSRPGPNTGELFF.

This chain joins TRBV10-3 and TRBJ1-2, with 7 bases that match TRBD1. Losses at the gene ends were 6 bases for V and 3 bases for J; bases not matched to a gene: 1. The CDR3 is 12 amino acids. Germline CDR1 and CDR2: ENHRY and SYGVKD. The CDR3 DNA follows: TGTGCCATCAGGGGGACAGACTATGGCTACACCTTC. Translation: CAIRGTDYGYTF.

This clonotype was found many times. This rearrangement joins TRBV25-1 to TRBJ2-7; perhaps TRBD1 as D (5 bases). Germline V gene data show CDR1 as MGHDK and CDR2 as SYGVNS. Trimming stripped 5 bases from V and 6 bases from J, with 14 bases between. The CDR3 has 13 residues. CDR3 sequence: CASSSQGTLEQYF. The DNA for the CDR3 is TGTGCCAGCAGTTCGCAGGGCACCCTCGAGCAGTACTTC.

About this clonotype itself: This may come from a read error, since a much larger clone is one base off. The conserved final phenylalanine or tryptophan is absent from the CDR3, which likely points to a read error. The CDR3 loop reads CASSLDLAGVFRNEQFL. The CDR3 DNA reads as TGTGCCAGCAGCTTAGATCTAGCGGGGGTGTTTCGGAATGAGCAGTTCCTC. V and J are TRBV11-2 and TRBJ2-1; the match to TRBD2 covers 10 bases. This CDR3 spans 17 amino acids. J lost 7 bases, V lost 0 bases, and 9 bases had no gene match. The V gene's germline CDR1 is SGHAT and CDR2 FQNNGV.

This clonotype appeared a few times. The CDR3 sequence is CAISRTRTSSTDTQYF. CDR3 nucleotides: TGTGCCATCAGTAGAACCCGGACTAGTTCCACAGATACGCAGTATTTT. This chain links TRBV10-3 with TRBJ2-3; TRBD2 matches at 7 bases. The CDR3 is made up of 16 amino acids. The J segment lost 2 bases and the V segment lost 5 bases, leaving 10 bases of the junction unmatched. Per the germline V gene, CDR1 is ENHRY and CDR2 is SYGVKD.

The V and J genes are TRBV5-1 and TRBJ2-7, with D perhaps TRBD1 (6 bases). The germline gives CDR1 SGHRS, CDR2 YFSETQ. This CDR3 has 14 amino acids. V was clipped by 1 base and J by 0 bases, with 8 bases between them. The CDR3 reads CASSLTGRSYEQYF. In DNA form, the CDR3 reads TGCGCCAGCAGCTTGACAGGGCGCTCCTACGAGCAGTACTTC.

By sample fraction, this clonotype is medium-sized. The chain carries TRBV25-1 and TRBJ1-4; TRBD1 matches at 7 bases. Germline V gene lookup returns CDR1 MGHDK and CDR2 SYGVNS. V lost 8 bases, J lost 2 bases, and 11 bases stayed unmatched. This CDR3 contains 16 residues. The DNA for the CDR3 is TGTGCCAGCGGAGAGAAACAGGGGTGGACTAATGAAAAACTGTTTTTT. Encoded protein: CASGEKQGWTNEKLFF.

This clonotype was seen repeatedly, ten times or more. The chain combines TRBV10-3 with TRBJ1-1; D is perhaps TRBD1 (5 bases). Germline values: CDR1 ENHRY, CDR2 SYGVKD. Trimming pared 10 bases from V and 2 bases from J, leaving 17 bases between. The CDR3 runs to 14 residues. The CDR3 nucleotides are TGTGCCACCAACCCTAGGGGAGACAACACTGAAGCTTTCTTT. Its translation: CATNPRGDNTEAFF.

V and J are TRBV24-1 and TRBJ2-3, with 9 bases aligning to TRBD1. V dropped 6 bases and J dropped 1; count of bases not matched to a gene: 10. The V gene's germline CDR1 is KGHDR and CDR2 SFDVKD. This CDR3 spans 17 amino acids. The CDR3 protein is CATSSPSQGAGTDTQYF. DNA for the CDR3: TGTGCCACCAGTTCTCCCTCACAGGGGGCCGGCACAGATACGCAGTATTTT.

This rearrangement joins TRBV29-1 to TRBJ2-3, with 11 bases aligning to TRBD2. CDR1 and CDR2 from the germline V gene are SQVTM and ANQGSEA. V gave up 5 bases and J gave up 0 bases; unmatched junction bases: 7. The CDR3 runs 16 residues. CDR3 bases: TGCAGCGTTCAGGGAGGGACTAGCGGAAGCACAGATACGCAGTATTTT. This translates into CSVQGGTSGSTDTQYF.

In this sample, this clonotype turned up many times. The chain links TRBV2 to TRBJ2-1; D ambiguous. The CDR3 consists of 13 residues. Trimming cost V 8 bases and J 0 bases, with 8 bases left between them. The germline gives CDR1 SNHLY, CDR2 FYNNEI. CDR3 in DNA: TGTGCCAGCGTGACGGGCTCCTACAATGAGCAGTTCTTC. Protein product: CASVTGSYNEQFF.

The chain links TRBV7-9 to TRBJ1-6; D call uncertain. The V end lost 5 bases, the J end lost 10 bases, and 6 bases lay between the germline ends. Germline loops: CDR1 SEHNR, CDR2 FQNEAQ (reference sequence). There are 11 residues in the CDR3. CDR3 in DNA: TGTGCCAGCAGCCGACGGTCACCCCTCCACTTT. Translating gives CASSRRSPLHF.